This T cell receptor (beta chain) originates from a study of CD8 T cells in Susac syndrome. Study conclusions and caveats: In total CD8+ repertoires, over 15 Susac-specific public clones were found, and in CD8+ TEMRA repertoires, roughly five were found.

In the case of this clonotype: Its specificity is not known.

Reverse transcription of roughly 0.5 to 1 ug RNA was performed with random hexamers. TCRdb re-called the immunoSEQ multiplex PCR reads with MiXCR, one entry per CDR3 protein. Of about 120,000 distinct CDR3 sequences in the sample, around 94% were seen once. The length of the CDR3 is 14 residues. V lost 2 bases and J lost 5, with 9 bases in between. Germline-derived CDR1 and CDR2 are MNHEY and SVGAGI. The TCR originated in a human donor with Susac syndrome. The sequenced sample was CD8+ T cells from PBMCs. The rearrangement joins TRBV6-5 to TRBJ2-2; no clear D gene. The DNA of the CDR3 is TGTGCCAGCAGTTACCGAATCGAAACCGGGGAGCTGTTTTTT. Protein: CASSYRIETGELFF.